These 20 T cell receptor beta chains share one sample of origin, sequenced in a study of cytomegalovirus exposure and HLA in healthy donors. PCR was performed using 60 Vbeta and 13 Jbeta primers. Clones were sequenced by immunoSEQ multiplex PCR, and TCRdb holds only the in-frame ones, with some missing. The sample has tens of thousands of clones; the top ten hold under 1.3%. The sample consisted of PBMCs. The receptor source for this set is a woman aged 40 to 50 in good health and CMV-seronegative.

The V call is TRBV6-5, the J call TRBJ1-2; 7 bases map to TRBD1. Germline V CDR1 and CDR2: MNHEY, SVGAGI. V dropped 3 bases and J dropped 3; count of bases not matched to a gene: 7. This CDR3 is built from 15 residues. The CDR3 bases are TGTGCCAGCAGTTATCTTAGGACAGGCTACTATGGCTACACCTTC. Its protein is CASSYLRTGYYGYTF.

J is TRBJ2-1 and V is TRBV14; D not certain. This CDR3 contains 14 residues. The ends were cut back, 0 bases at V and 9 bases at J, with 12 bases in the middle. CDR1 SGHDN and CDR2 FVKESK come from the germline V gene. This CDR3 is CASSQDFGVGEQFF. The CDR3 nucleotides read TGTGCCAGCAGCCAAGATTTCGGTGTTGGTGAGCAGTTCTTC.

V is TRBV4-3 and J is TRBJ1-3; D ambiguous. The CDR3 length is 13 residues. Germline lookup yields CDR1 LGHNA and CDR2 YSLEER. V lost 5 bases to trimming and J lost 4 bases, with 9 bases between them. The CDR3 DNA reads as TGCGCCAGCAGCGAGGTCTGGGGAAACACCATATATTTT. Its translation: CASSEVWGNTIYF.

J is TRBJ1-1 and V is TRBV19, with 9 positions matching TRBD1. The trim removed 7 bases at V and 4 bases at J, leaving 10 bases unmatched. The CDR3 sequence is 15 residues long. Germline V CDR1 and CDR2: LNHDA, SQIVND (reference sequence). The CDR3: CASTNYRGLGTEAFF. CDR3 nucleotides: TGTGCCAGTACTAACTACAGGGGGCTGGGCACTGAAGCTTTCTTT.

V is TRBV21-1 and J is TRBJ2-1; the D segment call TRBD1 is taken from the table without a DNA check. TRBV21-1 is listed as a pseudogene. CDR3 length equals 15 residues. CDR3: CASSTPGGSYNEQFF. The CDR3 DNA is TGTGCCAGCAGCACCCCAGGGGGCTCCTACAATGAGCAGTTCTTC.

The chain links TRBV4-2 to TRBJ2-7; D possibly corresponds to TRBD1 (6 bases). Trimming cost V 1 base and J 3 bases, with 22 bases left between them. CDR1 LGHNA and CDR2 YNFKEQ come from the germline V gene. CDR3 length equals 18 residues. DNA for the CDR3: TGTGCCAGCAGCCAAGCAACGTCCGGGACGATGGGACACTACGAGCAGTACTTC. Protein product: CASSQATSGTMGHYEQYF.

The chain is built from TRBV6-1 and TRBJ2-7; D is ambiguous. CDR1 is MNHNS and CDR2 is SASEGT in the germline V gene. This CDR3 is 14 amino acids long. V was cut by 8 bases and J by 4 bases, with 18 bases left in between. DNA of the CDR3: TGTGCCAGCCGTGTGGGCCTGCAACCGTACGAGCAGTACTTC. It is translated as CASRVGLQPYEQYF.

Here the CDR3 reads CASSPVQGRTGELFF. The CDR3 DNA reads as TGTGCCAGCAGCCCGGTACAGGGGAGAACCGGGGAGCTGTTTTTT. The chain carries TRBV5-8 and TRBJ2-2, with 7 nucleotides matching TRBD1. The CDR3 loop spans 15 amino acids. Germline trimming cut 4 bases from V and 5 bases from J; bases unmatched to any gene: 8. Germline CDR1 reads SGHTS; CDR2 reads YDEGEE.

The chain recombines TRBV4-2 with TRBJ1-2, with TRBD1 as a possible D gene (5 bases). CDR1 and CDR2 (germline): LGHNA, YNFKEQ. V was trimmed by 0 bases and J by 4 bases, leaving 18 bases between them. CDR3 length: 17 amino acids. The DNA for the CDR3 is TGTGCCAGCAGCCAAGACGGGGGATGGTCAAGGGGCTATGGCTACACCTTC. It is translated as CASSQDGGWSRGYGYTF.

The chain links TRBV20-1 to TRBJ2-7; 9 positions match TRBD1. The germline V gene has CDR1 DFQATT and CDR2 SNEGSKA (reference sequence). The CDR3 extends over 11 amino acids. The J segment lost 6 bases and the V segment lost 8 bases, leaving 5 bases of the junction unmatched. The CDR3 reads CSPGQGGEQYF. CDR3 DNA sequence: TGCAGTCCGGGACAGGGAGGCGAGCAGTACTTC.

V and J are TRBV28 and TRBJ2-7; TRBD1 matches 10 bases. CDR1 MDHEN and CDR2 SYDVKM come from the germline V gene. This CDR3 region has 16 residues. J was trimmed by 5 bases and V by 6 bases; bases with no gene match: 13. In DNA form, the CDR3 reads TGTGCCAGCAGCCCGCTTCGCAGACAGGGGGCAAACGAGCAGTACTTC. Amino acids: CASSPLRRQGANEQYF.

The chain is built from TRBV6-6 and TRBJ2-7, with no clear D. The CDR3 loop spans 16 amino acids. V was cut by 0 bases and J by 2 bases, with 14 bases left in between. Germline-derived CDR1 and CDR2 are MNHNY and SVGAGI (reference sequence). This CDR3 is CASSYSKERRPYEQYF. CDR3 DNA sequence: TGTGCCAGCAGTTACTCGAAAGAAAGGCGGCCCTACGAGCAGTACTTC.

V gene TRBV27 combines with J gene TRBJ1-6; 7 bases fit TRBD1. This CDR3 spans 14 amino acids. Trimming cost V 5 bases and J 8 bases; bases outside gene matches: 6. Germline lookup yields CDR1 MNHEY and CDR2 SMNVEV (reference sequence). The CDR3 region has the DNA TGTGCCAGCAGTCCACAGGGGCCCTATTCACCCCTCCACTTT. It is translated as CASSPQGPYSPLHF.

J is TRBJ2-1 and V is TRBV18, with 7 nucleotides matching TRBD2. V shed 11 bases, J shed 4 bases, and the junction held 14 bases outside the gene matches. This CDR3 comprises 15 residues. From germline, CDR1 is KGHSH and CDR2 LQKENI. Written as DNA, the CDR3 is TGTGCCGGGAGGTCTAGCGGAAACTGGTACAATGAGCAGTTCTTC. This gives the protein CAGRSSGNWYNEQFF.

This chain connects TRBV9 to TRBJ2-7; 12 bases map to TRBD2. J was trimmed by 5 bases and V by 4 bases; bases with no gene match: 7. The CDR3 runs to 15 residues. The V gene's germline CDR1 is SGDLS and CDR2 YYNGEE. CDR3 loop: CASSPRRTSGDEQYF. The DNA for the CDR3 is TGTGCCAGCAGCCCCCGAAGGACTAGCGGGGACGAGCAGTACTTC.

Points on this clone: This specimen includes other DNA sequences encoding the same CDR3. The CDR3 DNA follows: TGTGCCAGTAGTATTGCGGGGGCCTACGAGCAGTACTTC. It yields the protein CASSIAGAYEQYF. This chain joins TRBV19 and TRBJ2-7; 7 positions match TRBD2. This CDR3 has 13 amino acids. Germline assignment: CDR1 LNHDA and CDR2 SQIVND (reference sequence). Trimming removed 3 bases from V and 2 bases from J; junction bases left unmatched: 1.

The CDR3 bases are TGTGCCTGGACTCCGGGACAAATGAACACTGAAGCTTTCTTT. Its protein is CAWTPGQMNTEAFF. The rearrangement uses TRBV30 and TRBJ1-1; weak D call: TRBD1 (6 bases). The ends were cut back, 4 bases at V and 0 bases at J, with 12 bases in the middle. The CDR3 sequence is 14 residues long. Germline V gene sequence: CDR1 GTSNPN, CDR2 SVGIG (reference sequence).

The gene calls are TRBV11-2 and TRBJ2-1; TRBD2 matches 9 bases. CDR1 and CDR2 (germline): SGHAT, FQNNGV. J gave up 3 bases and V 6 bases, and 9 bases lay outside the gene matches. This CDR3 comprises 16 residues. The CDR3 loop is CASRSRLAALYNEQFF. CDR3 DNA: TGTGCCAGCAGATCTCGACTAGCGGCCCTCTACAATGAGCAGTTCTTC.

This rearrangement joins TRBV29-1 to TRBJ2-3; weak D call: TRBD1 (5 bases). Trimming left V 3 bases short and J 5 bases short, with 9 bases between. CDR3 length: 12 amino acids. Germline CDR1 reads SQVTM; CDR2 reads ANQGSEA. CDR3 nucleotide sequence: TGCAGCGTTGATGCAGGACAAGATACGCAGTATTTT. The encoded protein is CSVDAGQDTQYF.

The chain has TRBV5-1 and TRBJ2-7; 9 bases are shared with TRBD1. The J segment lost 6 bases and the V segment lost 4 bases, leaving 2 bases of the junction unmatched. This CDR3 comprises 12 residues. Germline CDR1 and CDR2: SGHRS and YFSETQ. The CDR3 sequence is CASSLDRGEQYF. CDR3 sequence (DNA): TGCGCCAGCAGCCTGGACAGGGGCGAGCAGTACTTC.